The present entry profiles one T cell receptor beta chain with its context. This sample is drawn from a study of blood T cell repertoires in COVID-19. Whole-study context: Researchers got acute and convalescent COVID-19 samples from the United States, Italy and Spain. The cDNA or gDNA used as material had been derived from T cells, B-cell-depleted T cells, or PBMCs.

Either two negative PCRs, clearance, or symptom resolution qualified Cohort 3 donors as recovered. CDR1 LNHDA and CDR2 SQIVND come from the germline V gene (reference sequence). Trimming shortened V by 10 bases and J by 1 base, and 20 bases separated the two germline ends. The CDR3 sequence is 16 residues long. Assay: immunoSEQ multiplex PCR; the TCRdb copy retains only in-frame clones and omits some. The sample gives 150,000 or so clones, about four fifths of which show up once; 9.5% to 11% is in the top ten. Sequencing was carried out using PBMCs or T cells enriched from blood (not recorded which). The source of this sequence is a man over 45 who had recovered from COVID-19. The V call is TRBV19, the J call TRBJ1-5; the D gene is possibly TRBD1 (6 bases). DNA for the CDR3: TGTGCCACCGTTAGCGCAGGGGTAGGCAGCAATCAGCCCCAGCATTTT. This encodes CATVSAGVGSNQPQHF.